This section outlines one T cell receptor beta chain sequence together with its context. This sample is drawn from a study of blood T cell repertoires in COVID-19. Study in general: Acute-phase and convalescent COVID-19 samples originated in the United States, Italy and Spain.

This CDR3 spans 16 amino acids. From germline, CDR1 is SGHTA and CDR2 FQGNSA. Trimming took 3 bases from V and 1 from J, leaving 15 bases between them. Profiled with immunoSEQ multiplex PCR; TCRdb holds only in-frame clones, not every one. The data show 250,000 to 300,000 clones, with roughly 88% seen just once and approximately 1% held by the top ten. Sequencing was performed on PBMCs or T cells enriched from blood (not recorded which). The rearrangement links TRBV7-2 to TRBJ2-5, with TRBD2 as a possible D gene (6 bases). The source of this sequence is a woman younger than 45 who had recovered from COVID-19. CDR3 amino acids: CASSFLSGGIQETQYF. CDR3 coding DNA: TGTGCCAGCAGCTTTTTATCCGGGGGAATCCAAGAGACCCAGTACTTC.